Shown below are 28 T cell receptor beta chains from a single sample sequenced in a study of T-cell reconstitution after alpha-beta-depleted transplantation in children. The TCRbeta library was prepared with unique molecular identifiers. One entry per CDR3 protein, called by TCRdb with MiXCR from the PCR reads. Among some 500,000 distinct CDR3 sequences listed, about 31% were seen once. The material sequenced was PBMCs from the stem cell graft donor, taken from the stem cell graft. The origin of the receptors is a human donor who donated a stem cell graft to a child with aplastic anemia.

This clonotype turned up a few times. The chain recombines TRBV9 with TRBJ2-3, with TRBD1 identical over 9 bases. The ends lost 3 bases at V and 7 bases at J; junction bases unmatched: 9. This CDR3 spans 15 amino acids. The germline gives CDR1 SGDLS, CDR2 YYNGEE. The CDR3 protein is CASSAGQGGSNTQYF. CDR3 DNA: TGTGCCAGCAGCGCGGGACAGGGCGGATCAAATACGCAGTATTTT.

This clonotype was observed a few times. V is TRBV5-1 and J is TRBJ2-7; TRBD1 matches 10 bases. This CDR3 spans 16 amino acids. The germline gives CDR1 SGHRS, CDR2 YFSETQ. The junction had 8 bases not matched to a gene; V was cut back by 5 bases and J by 0 bases. The CDR3 is CASSPGTGDDSYEQYF. The CDR3 DNA reads as TGCGCCAGCAGTCCCGGGACAGGGGACGACTCCTACGAGCAGTACTTC.

The gene calls are TRBV11-2 and TRBJ2-2; D is undetermined. This CDR3 contains 13 residues. Germline V CDR1 and CDR2: SGHAT, FQNNGV. Trimming shortened V by 1 base and J by 8 bases, and 8 bases separated the two germline ends. The CDR3 is CASSLVGPGELFF. The CDR3, as DNA: TGTGCCAGCAGCTTAGTTGGTCCGGGGGAGCTGTTTTTT.

V usage is TRBV10-3 and J usage is TRBJ1-4; D is unresolved. In germline, CDR1 is ENHRY, CDR2 SYGVKD. Deletions cut 2 bases from V and 7 bases from J, with 14 bases between. The CDR3 is 15 amino acids. CDR3 nucleotides: TGTGCCATCAGTGAGGTCTCAGTTTCGCTTGAAAAACTGTTTTTT. This encodes CAISEVSVSLEKLFF.

This clonotype was picked up a small number of times. CDR3 DNA: TGTGCCAGCGGTGGGACCGGCGACACTGAAGCTTTCTTT. Translation: CASGGTGDTEAFF. The chain uses TRBV7-9 and TRBJ1-1, with D possibly matching TRBD1 (5 bases). The CDR3 sequence is 13 residues long. Trimming stripped 8 bases from V and 3 bases from J, with 13 bases between. Per germline, CDR1 SEHNR and CDR2 FQNEAQ (reference sequence).

V is TRBV24-1 and J is TRBJ2-1, with D perhaps matching TRBD2 (6 bases). Trimming removed 7 bases from V and 13 bases from J, with 19 bases in between. CDR3 length equals 13 residues. CDR1 is KGHDR, CDR2 SFDVKD, per germline. The DNA for the CDR3 is TGTGCCACCAGCACGCCCATAGCGGACTTACAGTTCTTC. It translates to CATSTPIADLQFF.

This clonotype was picked up many times. The chain is built from TRBV30 and TRBJ1-2; D gene uncertain. The length of the CDR3 is 12 residues. The germline V and J ends were trimmed by 3 bases and 0 bases, with 5 bases remaining between them. Germline loops: CDR1 GTSNPN, CDR2 SVGIG (reference sequence). CDR3 sequence: CAWRTANYGYTF. CDR3 in DNA: TGTGCCTGGAGAACAGCTAACTATGGCTACACCTTC. Variable domain in full (rest from reference TRBV30 and TRBJ1-2): SQTIHQWPATLVQPVGSPLSLECTVEGTSNPNLYWYRQAAGRGLQLLFYSVGIGQISSEVPQNLSASRPQDRQFILSSKKLLLSDSGFYLCAWRTANYGYTFGSGTRLTVV.

V is TRBV6-1 and J is TRBJ1-1, with D possibly matching TRBD1 (5 bases). V gave up 7 bases and J gave up 10 bases, with 25 bases separating them. The CDR3 consists of 15 residues. The germline gives CDR1 MNHNS, CDR2 SASEGT. The CDR3 coding sequence is TGTGCCAGCACTCGAGACCCAGGCCTTCTCGGGGCAGCTTTCTTT. Translating it yields CASTRDPGLLGAAFF.

This clonotype turned up a few times. The chain employs TRBV6-5 and TRBJ1-2, with D possibly being TRBD1 (6 bases). CDR1 MNHEY and CDR2 SVGAGI come from the germline V gene. V was cut by 6 bases and J by 5 bases, with 19 bases left in between. This CDR3 region has 15 residues. The CDR3 here is CASSDSQGRRYGYTF. The CDR3 DNA is TGTGCCAGCAGCGACTCCCAGGGGAGGAGGTATGGCTACACCTTC.

The chain uses TRBV29-1 and TRBJ2-7; D ambiguous. The CDR3 is made up of 12 amino acids. The germline V gene encodes CDR1 SQVTM and CDR2 ANQGSEA. Trimming shortened V by 4 bases and J by 4 bases, and 11 bases separated the two germline ends. The CDR3 loop is CSVGHSEYEQYF. The CDR3 DNA is TGCAGCGTTGGACACTCAGAATACGAGCAGTACTTC.

The CDR3 here is CASFMGLAGAGGEQFF. The CDR3 region has the DNA TGTGCCAGCTTCATGGGACTAGCGGGAGCGGGTGGCGAGCAGTTCTTC. The chain recombines TRBV18 with TRBJ2-1, with 14 bases aligning to TRBD2. The CDR3 contains 16 residues. With 7 bases clipped from V and 10 bases from J, the junction kept 12 bases outside the gene matches. In germline, CDR1 is KGHSH, CDR2 LQKENI.

This sequence joins TRBV6-2 or TRBV6-3 and TRBJ2-7; 11 nucleotides agree with TRBD2. The CDR3 has 13 amino acids. Germline V lookup: CDR1 MNHEY, CDR2 SVGEGT. Germline trimming cut 7 bases from V and 5 bases from J; bases unmatched to any gene: 4. CDR3 protein: CASKLAGGNEQYV. CDR3 nucleotides: TGTGCCAGCAAGCTAGCGGGAGGAAACGAGCAGTACGTC.

The chain carries TRBV7-2 and TRBJ2-1, with 13 bases matching TRBD2. The CDR3 runs 14 residues. J was trimmed by 9 bases and V by 2 bases; bases with no gene match: 1. Germline CDR1 and CDR2: SGHTA and FQGNSA. CDR3 DNA sequence: TGTGCCAGCAGCTTATGGACTAGCGGGAGTGAGCAGTTCTTC. Translated: CASSLWTSGSEQFF.

The chain employs TRBV5-1 and TRBJ2-3; D gene ambiguous. The V end was cut by 3 bases, the J end by 0 bases, with 8 bases between. Germline V gene lookup returns CDR1 SGHRS and CDR2 YFSETQ. There are 14 residues in the CDR3. CDR3 loop: CASSSDPSTDTQYF. Written as DNA, the CDR3 is TGCGCCAGCAGCTCGGACCCTAGCACAGATACGCAGTATTTT.

This clonotype turned up a few times. The J gene is TRBJ2-7, the V gene TRBV12-3 or TRBV12-4; 8 nucleotides match TRBD2. Losses at the gene ends were 6 bases for V and 4 bases for J; bases not matched to a gene: 11. This CDR3 has 15 residues. CDR3 region: CASRAGTRVDYEQYF. The CDR3 nucleotides are TGTGCCAGCAGGGCGGGGACTAGAGTAGATTACGAGCAGTACTTC.

V is TRBV28 and J is TRBJ2-5; TRBD2 matches at 10 bases. This CDR3 has 15 residues. The ends lost 5 bases at V and 1 base at J; junction bases unmatched: 4. CDR1 MDHEN and CDR2 SYDVKM come from the germline V gene. The CDR3 DNA reads TGTGCCAGCAGTCTAGCGGGAGACTCCCAAGAGACCCAGTACTTC. This encodes CASSLAGDSQETQYF.

V gene TRBV6-2 or TRBV6-3 combines with J gene TRBJ1-6, with TRBD1 matching over 8 bases. Germline CDR1 reads MNHEY; CDR2 reads SVGEGT. The length of the CDR3 is 14 residues. The junction had 7 bases not matched to a gene; V was cut back by 6 bases and J by 9 bases. CDR3 sequence: CASSTRDRPSPLHF. CDR3 DNA: TGTGCCAGCAGCACCCGGGACAGGCCTTCACCCCTCCACTTT.

This clonotype was recorded a few times. The CDR3 DNA sequence: TGTGCCAGCAGTTGGGACAGGGGAGGATCTGGGGCCAACGTCCTGACTTTC. Protein sequence: CASSWDRGGSGANVLTF. The gene calls are TRBV12-3 or TRBV12-4 and TRBJ2-6, with TRBD1 identical over 10 bases. V was pared by 4 bases and J by 1 base, with 4 bases of the junction left unmatched. CDR3 size: 17 residues.

This clonotype was observed a handful of times. The V gene is TRBV20-1, the J gene TRBJ2-3; no clear D gene. CDR1 and CDR2 from the germline V gene are DFQATT and SNEGSKA (reference sequence). The germline V and J ends were trimmed by 5 bases and 5 bases, with 17 bases remaining between them. This CDR3 is 14 amino acids long. This CDR3 is CSAPPTNKGDTQYF. The CDR3 nucleotides read TGCAGTGCTCCCCCAACTAACAAGGGAGATACGCAGTATTTT.

The rearrangement links TRBV5-1 to TRBJ1-4; no definite D call. There are 14 residues in the CDR3. The V end was cut by 3 bases, the J end by 5 bases, with 11 bases between. Germline assignment: CDR1 SGHRS and CDR2 YFSETQ. CDR3 DNA: TGCGCCAGCAGCTCAGGTGACTACAATGAAAAACTGTTTTTT. Translation gives CASSSGDYNEKLFF.

This clonotype was counted between two and nine times. This chain links TRBV7-8 with TRBJ2-7; D gene ambiguous. V shed 1 base and J shed 5 bases, with 12 bases lying between them. The CDR3 has 14 amino acids. Germline loops: CDR1 SGHVS, CDR2 FQNEAQ. The CDR3 DNA reads as TGTGCCAGCAGCTTAGGTCGAGTTGGGGACGAGCAGTACGTC. This codes for CASSLGRVGDEQYV.

This clonotype was seen a handful of times. The V call is TRBV5-4, the J call TRBJ2-5, with D possibly being TRBD2 (5 bases). Deletions cut 4 bases from V and 4 bases from J, with 14 bases between. The germline V gene has CDR1 SGHNT and CDR2 YYREEE (reference sequence). The CDR3 runs 14 residues. The CDR3 DNA reads TGTGCCAGCAGCGGCCCTAGCTTCGGAGAGACCCAGTACTTC. This codes for CASSGPSFGETQYF.

V and J are TRBV27 and TRBJ2-1; TRBD2 agrees at 13 bases. CDR1 and CDR2 from the germline V gene are MNHEY and SMNVEV (reference sequence). The CDR3 spans 18 residues. With 7 bases clipped from V and 4 bases from J, the junction kept 13 bases outside the gene matches. The CDR3 region is CASKILAGGSWSYNEQFF. The CDR3 bases are TGTGCCAGCAAAATACTAGCGGGAGGGTCTTGGTCTTACAATGAGCAGTTCTTC.

The rearrangement joins TRBV15 to TRBJ2-5; 7 bases fit TRBD1. The V segment lost 0 bases and the J segment 3 bases; nucleotides outside the gene matches: 7. The germline gives CDR1 LNHNV, CDR2 YYDKDF (reference sequence). The CDR3 contains 16 residues. The CDR3 DNA sequence: TGTGCCACCAGCAGAGATCCAAGGGACAGTAAAGAGACCCAGTACTTC. Its protein product is CATSRDPRDSKETQYF.

CDR3 loop: CSARPSRTSVTDTQYF. CDR3 in DNA: TGCAGTGCTAGACCCAGCCGGACTAGCGTTACAGATACGCAGTATTTT. V gene TRBV20-1 combines with J gene TRBJ2-3; 9 nucleotides align to TRBD2. The CDR3 runs 16 residues. V lost 2 bases and J lost 3; bases outside the gene matches: 9. The germline V gene has CDR1 DFQATT and CDR2 SNEGSKA (reference sequence).

This clonotype was counted a few times. This rearrangement joins TRBV5-1 to TRBJ2-7; 7 bases are a match to TRBD2. The CDR3 consists of 12 residues. Germline lookup yields CDR1 SGHRS and CDR2 YFSETQ. V lost 7 bases, J lost 5 bases, and 6 bases stayed unmatched. The DNA for the CDR3 is TGCGCCAGCTGGGGGGAGGGCAACGAGCAGTACTTC. Its translation is CASWGEGNEQYF.

This chain uses TRBV11-3 with TRBJ2-1; 7 nucleotides align to TRBD2. The length of the CDR3 is 14 residues. Trimming at V came to 3 bases and at J to 8 bases, leaving 7 bases not matched to a gene. Germline assignment: CDR1 SGHNT and CDR2 YENEEA. This CDR3 is CASSFGGSKDEQFF. The CDR3 bases are TGTGCCAGCAGCTTTGGCGGGAGTAAAGATGAGCAGTTCTTC.

This chain joins TRBV7-9 and TRBJ2-1, with a possible D match to TRBD1 (5 bases). V dropped 5 bases and J dropped 4 bases, with 15 bases sitting between them. The germline V gene has CDR1 SEHNR and CDR2 FQNEAQ (reference sequence). This CDR3 spans 15 amino acids. The CDR3 bases are TGTGCCAGCAGCGAAAAGGGTTACAGGTACAATGAGCAGTTCTTC. This codes for CASSEKGYRYNEQFF.